This TCR beta chain was profiled in a study of identical twins (dated by TCRdb to 2016 to 2017). About the investigation overall: TCR alpha and beta repertoires from monozygotic twins, unrelated adults of various ages and cord blood were deep-sequenced to test whether fetal clonotypes persist. Replicate twin experiments were performed at different times using different library preparation protocols to rule out contamination. The investigation overall reported the following: Conclusions relied on cross-sectional statistical analysis, since the same donors could not be followed over many years. In monozygotic twins, out-of-frame TCR alpha sharing was systematically underestimated by recombination models, although the models agreed with sharing between unrelated individuals. Compared with coincidental sharing between unrelated individuals, an excess of low generation-probability sequences was observed among out-of-frame TCR alpha sequences shared between twins. Abundant cord blood beta clonotypes carried fewer insertions; young adult naive repertoires showed a weaker similar trend, while memory repertoires showed none. The excess sharing between twins in beta out-of-frame sequences was weaker because fewer shared sequences reduced the signal-to-noise ratio. Zero-insertion analyses could be partly confounded by invariant T cells such as MAIT and iNKT, though diverse VJ usage argued against such confounding for most clonotypes.

A word on this clonotype: The antigen it binds to is not known. No much larger clone is present one base from it, and per-base qualities are unavailable.

V was cut back by 7 bases and J by 3 bases, leaving a gap of 15 bases between them. The germline V gene provides CDR1 MDHEN and CDR2 SYDVKM. The CDR3 contains 15 residues, cysteine and phenylalanine counted. Left in the record is the CDR3 DNA by itself, 45 bases read in frame from the first base. All donors were healthy Caucasians. The twin cohort consisted of three pairs of female monozygotic twins, all aged about 18 to 29 years. Peripheral blood mononuclear cells were used as the source from which RNA for TCR libraries was isolated. Library prep was done by 5' RACE. TCRdb names Illumina HiSeq 2000 as the instrument used. Template switching added a universal primer binding site, and the final cDNA carried a unique molecular identifier that allowed TCR cDNA molecules to be counted accurately. Specific primers in the conserved constant-segment region were used to synthesize first-strand cDNA for TCR alpha and beta chains. To control for contamination, every cDNA library was double barcoded, receiving both a SMART-Mk sample barcode and Illumina barcodes. TruSeq adapter sequences and Illumina sample barcodes were added in two successive PCR steps. TCR alpha and beta cDNA libraries were sequenced on the Illumina HiSeq platform with custom primers. The paper's processing steps were these. MiGEC was used to process raw reads and extract unique molecular identifiers, and MiXCR was used to find CDR3 positions. For each individual, recombination models were inferred using an EM algorithm with the repgenHMM and IGoR tools. The tcR package in R was used for shared clonotype analysis, with sharing normalized by the product of cloneset sizes. To study raw recombination free of thymic and clonal selection effects, out-of-frame nonproductive sequences were analyzed. Using fastp at Q25 and MiXCR, TCRdb reprocessed the public reads and kept productive beta chains. Rows matching on CDR3 protein sequence are summarized as one entry with the most common DNA and genes. TCRdb assigned the V and J calls; the authors' analysis was not used. The sample profile shows just under 650,000 distinct CDR3 sequences; under 8.5% of them were found once. Together, the top ten hold 1.6% of the sample.

This sample also belongs to another study, concerning yellow fever vaccine responses in identical twins. That second report states: The authors reported that the T cell response to vaccination in identical twins appeared partly convergent and partly personalized. The study precisely tracked vaccine-responding T cell clones in identical twins.

The sequence was obtained from a young woman in good health. The sample was PBMCs. The chain is made from TRBV28 and TRBJ2-2; a weak D assignment points to TRBD1 (6 bases agree). In nucleotide form, the sequence is TGTGCCAGCACCTTGGTAGGGGGAGACACCGGGGAGCTGTTTTTT. Its coded protein is CASTLVGGDTGELFF.